The clone carrying this T cell receptor (beta chain) turned up a few times. The sample originates from a study of blood T cell repertoires in COVID-19. At the level of the study: Samples of COVID-19 (acute and convalescent) were obtained from the United States, Italy and Spain. In each case, the material was cDNA or gDNA derived from T cells, B-cell-depleted T cells, or PBMCs.

V lost 3 bases and J lost 0; bases outside the gene matches: 2. Germline lookup yields CDR1 DFQATT and CDR2 SNEGSKA (reference sequence). There are 17 residues in the CDR3. Source study methods: Researchers report that nucleated cell counts were estimated from reference gene primer amplification. Libraries were prepared by immunoSEQ multiplex PCR; TCRdb keeps only in-frame clonotypes and omits some of them. The V and J calls and clone size are taken from that table; D and trimming were inferred from the DNA. The sample has a few hundred thousand clones; more than 65% are singletons. The sequenced sample was peripheral blood. This receptor was taken from a woman aged 30 to 39 who had recovered from COVID-19. V gene TRBV20-1 combines with J gene TRBJ2-2; TRBD2 matches at 15 bases. DNA of the CDR3: TGCAGTGCTAGTCGGACTAGCGGGAGGGCGAACACCGGGGAGCTGTTTTTT. It translates to CSASRTSGRANTGELFF.